This TCR beta chain originates from a study of blood T cells in healthy people across ages. Regarding the study as a whole: TCR beta diversity, measured per million T cells, fell in a roughly linear way with age.

V lost 2 bases to trimming and J lost 6 bases, with 8 bases between them. This CDR3 has 12 amino acids. Looked up from germline, CDR1 is MNHEY and CDR2 is SVGEGT. Worth noting for this clonotype: Its specificity is not known.

The use of a sample-barcoded 5' primer and a J-beta primer mix characterized a second PCR of roughly 6 to 11 cycles. Researchers report that each sample yielded at least 3 million CDR3-containing paired-end reads. MiXCR was run by TCRdb on the 5' RACE reads, yielding one entry per CDR3 protein. This sample has approximately 820,000 distinct CDR3 sequences, with around 42% found just once. The rearrangement links TRBV6-2 or TRBV6-3 to TRBJ2-7, with no clear D. The specimen sequenced was blood. The receptor was derived from a man aged 55 to 70 in good health. The CDR3 DNA reads TGTGCCAGCAGTTACGGGGTGGTCGAGCAGTACTTC. This encodes CASSYGVVEQYF.